This entry lists 16 T cell receptor beta chains sequenced from one sample in a study of T cell responses to AZD1222 COVID-19 vaccine. The assay was immunoSEQ multiplex PCR, and TCRdb's table has in-frame clones only and misses some. The sample records 90,000 to 130,000 clones, around 93% being singletons. Here the sequenced sample was peripheral blood, taken 28 days after the second AZD1222 dose. These receptors were obtained from an adult who received the AZD1222 COVID-19 vaccine.

J is TRBJ2-2 and V is TRBV27; possibly TRBD1 for D (5 bases). With 7 bases removed from V and 6 bases from J, the gap between germline ends came to 18 bases. CDR3 length equals 15 residues. Looked up from germline, CDR1 is MNHEY and CDR2 is SMNVEV (reference sequence). DNA of the CDR3: TGTGCCAGCAAACCGTCCGACAGACTTTCCGGGGAGCTGTTTTTT. Its protein product is CASKPSDRLSGELFF.

The chain employs TRBV14 and TRBJ1-6; tentative D call: TRBD1 (5 bases). Germline CDR1 is SGHDN and CDR2 is FVKESK. V lost 1 base and J lost 11, with 15 bases in between. This CDR3 has 15 residues. The chain's CDR3 is CASSQGGGSGAPLHF. The CDR3 coding sequence is TGTGCCAGCAGCCAAGGCGGCGGCTCGGGGGCACCCCTCCACTTT.

This clone is a singleton in its sample. The chain employs TRBV9 and TRBJ1-5, with TRBD1 matching over 9 bases. The germline CDR1 and CDR2 sequences are SGDLS and YYNGEE. V lost 3 bases to trimming and J lost 0 bases; unmatched junction nucleotides: 4. The CDR3 has 16 residues. In nucleotides, the CDR3 is TGTGCCAGCAGCGCCGGGACAGGGACTAGCAATCAGCCCCAGCATTTT. It is translated as CASSAGTGTSNQPQHF.

The J gene is TRBJ1-2, the V gene TRBV5-8, with D unclear. CDR3 length equals 15 residues. CDR1 SGHTS and CDR2 YDEGEE come from the germline V gene. Trimming cost V 0 bases and J 4 bases, with 13 bases left between them. Here the CDR3 DNA reads TGTGCCAGCAGCTTGGAGGCGGGCGTTAGCTATGGCTACACCTTC. Translating gives CASSLEAGVSYGYTF.

The chain is built from TRBV2 and TRBJ1-1; the D gene is possibly TRBD1 (6 bases). The V gene's germline CDR1 is SNHLY and CDR2 FYNNEI. The CDR3 covers 14 residues. V lost 6 bases to trimming and J lost 4 bases, with 15 bases between them. The CDR3 region is CASRWQTGSTEAFF. The DNA for the CDR3 is TGTGCCAGCAGGTGGCAAACAGGGTCCACTGAAGCTTTCTTT. Full variable domain (rest looked up from reference TRBV2 and TRBJ1-1): EPEVTQTPSHQVTQMGQEVILRCVPISNHLYFYWYRQILGQKVEFLVSFYNNEISEKSEIFDDQFSVERPDGSNFTLKIRSTKLEDSAMYFCASRWQTGSTEAFFGQGTRLTVV.

This chain connects TRBV10-2 to TRBJ2-7; TRBD1 matches at 7 bases. The CDR3 spans 13 residues. From germline, CDR1 is WSHSY and CDR2 SAAADI. After removal of 4 bases from V and 3 bases from J, the junction contained 3 bases not matched to a gene. The chain's CDR3 is CASSGTGDYEQYF. The CDR3 DNA reads TGCGCCAGCAGTGGAACAGGGGACTACGAGCAGTACTTC.

J is TRBJ1-3 and V is TRBV5-1, with D possibly TRBD1 on 6 matching bases. Germline V gene lookup returns CDR1 SGHRS and CDR2 YFSETQ. The CDR3 has 19 amino acids. V was trimmed by 0 bases and J by 0 bases, leaving 19 bases between them. The chain's CDR3 is CASSLDREEVYGSGNTIYF. The CDR3 nucleotides read TGCGCCAGCAGCTTGGACAGGGAGGAGGTGTACGGCTCTGGAAACACCATATATTTT.

The gene calls are TRBV7-2 and TRBJ1-1; D unclear. Per germline, CDR1 SGHTA and CDR2 FQGNSA. Trimming cost V 2 bases and J 4 bases, with 5 bases left between them. This CDR3 has 12 amino acids. The CDR3 nucleotides are TGTGCCAGCAGCTTATTTGGCACTGAAGCTTTCTTT. It yields the protein CASSLFGTEAFF.

The chain employs TRBV5-1 and TRBJ2-7; 7 nucleotides match TRBD1. V dropped 1 base and J dropped 4; count of bases not matched to a gene: 14. Germline CDR1 is SGHRS and CDR2 is YFSETQ. CDR3 length: 17 residues. The CDR3 sequence: CASSLTTGPSVTYEQYF. DNA for the CDR3: TGCGCCAGCAGCTTGACGACAGGGCCCTCAGTCACGTACGAGCAGTACTTC.

This clone was recorded once. The rearrangement uses TRBV6-2 or TRBV6-3 and TRBJ1-3, with unresolved D. Germline CDR1 and CDR2: MNHEY and SVGEGT. With 5 bases removed from V and 0 bases from J, the gap between germline ends came to 8 bases. The CDR3 spans 14 residues. The CDR3 DNA follows: TGTGCCAGCAGTCCCGGATACTCTGGAAACACCATATATTTT. This translates into CASSPGYSGNTIYF.

The J gene is TRBJ2-5, the V gene TRBV10-2; D remains ambiguous. The CDR3 covers 11 residues. Trimming removed 8 bases from V and 4 bases from J, with 8 bases in between. Germline V lookup: CDR1 WSHSY, CDR2 SAAADI. The CDR3 coding sequence is TGCGCCAGCGCCTGGTTAGAGACCCAGTACTTC. Its protein product is CASAWLETQYF.

The J gene is TRBJ1-1, the V gene TRBV28; D gene unclear. The V gene's germline CDR1 is MDHEN and CDR2 SYDVKM. Trimming took 8 bases from V and 0 from J, leaving 22 bases between them. CDR3 length equals 17 residues. CDR3 DNA sequence: TGTGCCAGCCCCAGTGTGGGCAGCGACCGTATGAACACTGAAGCTTTCTTT. Translated: CASPSVGSDRMNTEAFF.

The chain links TRBV5-5 to TRBJ1-1; 8 nucleotides line up with TRBD1. This CDR3 contains 16 residues. Trimming cost V 2 bases and J 4 bases; bases outside gene matches: 10. Germline-derived CDR1 and CDR2 are SGHKS and YYEKEE (reference sequence). In DNA, the CDR3 is TGTGCCAGCAGCTTCGACCCGACAGGGGTGGGCACTGAAGCTTTCTTT. Translated: CASSFDPTGVGTEAFF.

This clone has a handful of counts. The gene calls are TRBV27 and TRBJ1-1; D gene ambiguous. The CDR3 covers 13 residues. Germline-derived CDR1 and CDR2 are MNHEY and SMNVEV (reference sequence). V gave up 3 bases and J gave up 1 base, with 6 bases separating them. CDR3 region: CASSFSENTEAFF. CDR3 nucleotides: TGTGCCAGCAGTTTTTCAGAGAACACTGAAGCTTTCTTT.

The gene calls are TRBV2 and TRBJ2-5; D possibly corresponds to TRBD1 (6 bases). Per the germline V gene, CDR1 is SNHLY and CDR2 is FYNNEI. This CDR3 has 14 amino acids. Trimming left V 5 bases short and J 1 base short, with 11 bases between. The CDR3 DNA sequence: TGTGCCAGCAGTTTACAGGGTCCCCAAGAGACCCAGTACTTC. Amino acid sequence: CASSLQGPQETQYF.

This chain links TRBV6-2 or TRBV6-3 with TRBJ2-4, with a tentative D call TRBD2 (6 bases). This CDR3 has 20 amino acids. Trimming shortened V by 6 bases and J by 1 base, and 28 bases separated the two germline ends. Germline lookup yields CDR1 MNHEY and CDR2 SVGEGT. CDR3 sequence (DNA): TGTGCCAGCAGCCCTTATTGGGGGGTTTATGAGAAGGGGGCCAAAAACATTCAGTACTTC. Translation gives CASSPYWGVYEKGAKNIQYF.